These 7 T cell receptor beta chains came from one sample sequenced in a study of neurological immune-mediated disorders. TCRdb used MiXCR to reprocess the 5' RACE reads, holding one entry per CDR3 protein. The sample carries about 41,000 distinct CDR3 sequences, approximately 15% recorded once. The sample consisted of CD4+ T cells from blood. Source of these receptors: an older woman with HTLV-1-associated myelopathy (HAM/TSP).

This clonotype showed up many times. The chain recombines TRBV2 with TRBJ1-5, with D unclear. CDR3 size: 15 residues. V was clipped by 4 bases and J by 2 bases, with 12 bases between them. Germline lookup yields CDR1 SNHLY and CDR2 FYNNEI. The CDR3 bases are TGTGCCAGCAGTGCGGTAGTGGGCCGCAATCAGCCCCAGCATTTT. Protein: CASSAVVGRNQPQHF.

Comment on this clonotype: At one of its ends the junction is not consistent with the germline gene, which may arise from a read error. The gene calls are TRBV7-8 and TRBJ2-1; D gene uncertain. Germline lookup yields CDR1 SGHVS and CDR2 FQNEAQ. The CDR3 extends over 16 amino acids. CDR3 sequence: CASRPEWMVRYNEQFF. In DNA, the CDR3 is TGTGCTAGCAGGCCAGAGTGGATGGTCAGGTACAATGAGCAGTTCTTC. The entire variable domain, with the rest obtained from reference TRBV7-8 and TRBJ2-1, is as follows: GAGVSQSPRYKVAKRGQDVALRCDPISGHVSLFWYQQALGQGPEFLTYFQNEAQLDKSGLPSDRFFAERPEGSVSTLKIQRTQQEDSAVYLCASRPEWMVRYNEQFFGPGTRLTVL.

At least ten counts were recorded for this clonotype. The chain carries TRBV10-1 and TRBJ2-7, with TRBD2 matching over 9 bases. Germline trimming cut 5 bases from V and 6 bases from J; bases unmatched to any gene: 5. The CDR3 is 13 residues long. Germline lookup yields CDR1 WNHNN and CDR2 SYGVQD (reference sequence). The CDR3 sequence is CASSSSGGLEQYF. The CDR3 DNA follows: TGCGCCAGCAGTAGTAGCGGGGGACTCGAGCAGTACTTC.

V usage is TRBV7-6 and J usage is TRBJ1-1; 7 bases align to TRBD1. Trimming removed 6 bases from V and 6 bases from J; junction bases left unmatched: 7. The CDR3 has 13 amino acids. CDR1 SGHVS and CDR2 FNYEAQ come from the germline V gene. The CDR3 loop is CASSRLGQPEAFF. CDR3 nucleotide sequence: TGTGCCAGCAGTCGTTTGGGACAGCCTGAAGCTTTCTTT.

The chain carries TRBV9 and TRBJ2-1, with TRBD2 identical over 8 bases. After removal of 0 bases from V and 4 bases from J, the junction contained 3 bases not matched to a gene. The CDR3 totals 15 residues. In germline, CDR1 is SGDLS, CDR2 YYNGEE. The DNA for the CDR3 is TGTGCCAGCAGCGTAGACGGGGGGGCGTACAATGAGCAGTTCTTC. Amino acids: CASSVDGGAYNEQFF.

This clonotype was seen repeatedly, ten times or more. The CDR3 sequence is CASSLGLGEKLFF. Written as DNA, the CDR3 is TGTGCCAGCAGCTTAGGGCTGGGAGAAAAACTGTTTTTT. The V call is TRBV11-2, the J call TRBJ1-4; D ambiguous. Trimming shortened V by 1 base and J by 8 bases, and 8 bases separated the two germline ends. The CDR3 consists of 13 residues. Germline V gene data show CDR1 as SGHAT and CDR2 as FQNNGV.

There are many counts of this clonotype. This sequence joins TRBV5-1 and TRBJ1-6; D possibly corresponds to TRBD1 (5 bases). Per germline, CDR1 SGHRS and CDR2 YFSETQ. Trimming left V 1 base short and J 9 bases short, with 14 bases between. CDR3 length equals 15 residues. In DNA, the CDR3 is TGCGCCAGCAGCTTGTTGGAGGGGATGGTTTCACCCCTCCACTTT. As protein: CASSLLEGMVSPLHF.